The 12 T cell receptor beta chains in this list originate from one sample, sequenced in a study of blood T cell repertoires in COVID-19. The protocol was immunoSEQ multiplex PCR, while the TCRdb copy is restricted to in-frame clones and leaves out a portion. The sample includes under 100,000 clones, approximately 86% of them seen just once. Specimen: peripheral blood. Every receptor here comes from a woman aged 65 to 85 with active or convalescent COVID-19.

The chain recombines TRBV5-4 with TRBJ2-3; D possibly corresponds to TRBD2 (7 bases). This CDR3 comprises 16 residues. CDR1 is SGHNT and CDR2 is YYREEE in the germline V gene (reference sequence). With 4 bases removed from V and 2 bases from J, the gap between germline ends came to 17 bases. The CDR3 DNA is TGTGCCAGCAGCCGCGCCTCCGGGGGGCCCACAGATACGCAGTATTTT. This gives the protein CASSRASGGPTDTQYF.

The rearrangement links TRBV7-9 to TRBJ1-3; 8 positions match TRBD1. V dropped 4 bases and J dropped 0; count of bases not matched to a gene: 2. In germline, CDR1 is SEHNR, CDR2 FQNEAQ (reference sequence). The CDR3 has 15 amino acids. CDR3 DNA sequence: TGTGCCAGCAGCTCAACAGGGGGCTCTGGAAACACCATATATTTT. As protein: CASSSTGGSGNTIYF.

This chain joins TRBV19 and TRBJ1-5; a possible D gene is TRBD1 (6 bases). Germline CDR1 is LNHDA and CDR2 is SQIVND (reference sequence). The CDR3 has 14 amino acids. V shed 5 bases and J shed 7 bases, with 15 bases lying between them. The CDR3 loop is CASSFQQGNQPQHF. CDR3 DNA sequence: TGTGCCAGTAGTTTTCAACAGGGTAACCAGCCCCAGCATTTT. The full variable domain, its missing parts supplied by reference TRBV19 and TRBJ1-5, is DGGITQSPKYLFRKEGQNVTLSCEQNLNHDAMYWYRQDPGQGLRLIYYSQIVNDFQKGDIAEGYSVSREKKESFPLTVTSAQKNPTAFYLCASSFQQGNQPQHFGDGTRLSIL.

This sequence joins TRBV5-1 and TRBJ1-2, with 9 bases fitting TRBD1. The CDR3 sequence is 14 residues long. Germline V lookup: CDR1 SGHRS, CDR2 YFSETQ. The ends lost 0 bases at V and 5 bases at J; junction bases unmatched: 2. DNA of the CDR3: TGCGCCAGCAGCTTGGGGACAGGGGATTATGGCTACACCTTC. Encoded protein: CASSLGTGDYGYTF.

The chain uses TRBV5-4 and TRBJ1-1, with D perhaps TRBD1 (6 bases). Germline V gene data show CDR1 as SGHNT and CDR2 as YYREEE (reference sequence). V lost 5 bases to trimming and J lost 2 bases, with 13 bases between them. The CDR3 length is 14 residues. CDR3 amino acids: CASSMDSLNTEAFF. The CDR3 DNA follows: TGTGCCAGCAGTATGGACAGCTTAAACACTGAAGCTTTCTTT.

This sequence joins TRBV3-1 (or the pseudogene TRBV3-2) and TRBJ2-1; a possible D gene is TRBD2 (5 bases). Trimming stripped 4 bases from V and 3 bases from J, with 13 bases between. The germline CDR1 and CDR2 sequences are LGHDT and YNNKEL (reference sequence). The CDR3 length is 15 residues. The CDR3 DNA follows: TGTGCCAGCAGCCCAGGACCAGGAGGCTACAATGAGCAGTTCTTC. Translation: CASSPGPGGYNEQFF.

The chain employs TRBV7-2 and TRBJ1-6, with 8 bases identical to TRBD1. Germline V lookup: CDR1 SGHTA, CDR2 FQGNSA. There are 15 residues in the CDR3. V trimming: 1 base; J trimming: 9 bases; junction bases outside the gene matches: 5. Written as DNA, the CDR3 is TGTGCCAGCAGCTTAGACCAGGGGGCGGGTTCACCCCTCCACTTT. This encodes CASSLDQGAGSPLHF.

The rearrangement uses TRBV9 and TRBJ2-3; D possibly corresponds to TRBD1 (6 bases). This CDR3 region has 14 residues. Germline-derived CDR1 and CDR2 are SGDLS and YYNGEE. V dropped 4 bases and J dropped 1 base, with 10 bases sitting between them. The CDR3, as DNA: TGTGCCAGCAGCACCCGGACAGGCACAGATACGCAGTATTTT. Translation: CASSTRTGTDTQYF.

The J gene is TRBJ2-3, the V gene TRBV7-2; D remains unclear. Looked up from germline, CDR1 is SGHTA and CDR2 is FQGNSA. The CDR3 is 15 residues long. V lost 1 base to trimming and J lost 3 bases, with 11 bases between them. CDR3 sequence: CASSLGIQETDTQYF. CDR3 bases: TGTGCCAGCAGCTTAGGAATCCAGGAAACAGATACGCAGTATTTT.

The V call is TRBV18, the J call TRBJ1-2; 7 bases are shared with TRBD1. Trimming cost V 6 bases and J 5 bases; bases outside gene matches: 6. There are 13 residues in the CDR3. Germline V gene lookup returns CDR1 KGHSH and CDR2 LQKENI. The CDR3 nucleotides are TGTGCCAGCTCGAAAGGACAGGATTATGGCTACACCTTC. Protein: CASSKGQDYGYTF.

The chain is built from TRBV19 and TRBJ1-2, with TRBD1 matching over 10 bases. This CDR3 has 14 residues. V was clipped by 6 bases and J by 4 bases; unmatched bases: 5. The V gene's germline CDR1 is LNHDA and CDR2 SQIVND (reference sequence). CDR3 DNA sequence: TGTGCCAGTAGCAGACAGGGGGCCGCCTATGGCTACACCTTC. Its translation: CASSRQGAAYGYTF. The variable domain in full, with the rest retrieved from reference TRBV19 and TRBJ1-2, is DGGITQSPKYLFRKEGQNVTLSCEQNLNHDAMYWYRQDPGQGLRLIYYSQIVNDFQKGDIAEGYSVSREKKESFPLTVTSAQKNPTAFYLCASSRQGAAYGYTFGSGTRLTVV.

The chain combines TRBV7-2 with TRBJ1-2; 7 nucleotides align to TRBD1. Germline CDR1 is SGHTA and CDR2 is FQGNSA. The CDR3 is made up of 16 amino acids. The trim removed 4 bases at V and 7 bases at J, leaving 15 bases unmatched. CDR3 loop: CASSSAAGGNIAGYTF. The CDR3 DNA reads TGTGCCAGCAGCTCGGCTGCAGGGGGTAACATCGCTGGCTACACCTTC.